Included here is one T cell receptor beta chain sequence, with context. Its antigen has not been determined. No base-level quality is on record; no much larger clone is a single base apart. These data belong to a study of T cell responses to AZD1222 COVID-19 vaccine (dated by TCRdb to about 2021). Background for the entire study: A total of about 230 trial participants underwent TCR sequencing, of whom nearly 210 received two doses of AZD1222 and approximately 25 received two doses of the MenACWY control vaccine. Trial participants were enrolled into age subgroups of 18-55, 56-69 and 70-plus years, which contained around 150, 28 and 57 TCR-sequenced participants, respectively.

The time point label corresponds to: about 28 days (+/-7) after the second vaccine dose. AZD1222 recipients given second doses at about 4 weeks or at about 12 weeks were pooled, since spike-specific TCR depth and breadth were not found to differ between the two schedules. The vaccinee samples were drawn from two UK trials, COV001 and COV002, one of which was a single-blind randomized controlled phase 2/3 trial testing AZD1222 (ChAdOx1 nCoV-19) in healthy adults. For TCRbeta chain sequencing, PBMC samples from trial participants were taken at day 0 and at day 28 after the second dose. For this chain, trimming is 4 bases at the V end and 0 bases at the J end, and the number of junction bases without a gene match is 14. Taken from cysteine to phenylalanine, the CDR3 has 19 residues. Only CDR3 DNA remains: 57 bases, in frame from the first base. Reading the germline V gene gives CDR1 MGHRA and CDR2 YSYEKL.

The CDR3 regions of human TCRbeta chains were analyzed by immunosequencing. The original pipeline was this. Repertoire TCRs were matched against a reference library of SARS-CoV-2-specific TCRs generated with the MIRA antigen-specificity platform. Breadth was defined as the fraction of unique TCRs that were SARS-CoV-2-associated, and depth was defined as the fraction of total T cells that were SARS-CoV-2-associated. Using the MIRA data, each spike-specific TCR was mapped to the spike region that the TCR reacts to and placed in a CD4 or CD8 class. Log10-transformed breadth and depth values were compared by one-way ANOVA with Sidak's multiple comparisons tests. TCRdb took over this immuneACCESS table, retaining in-frame rearrangements with V and J assigned. Such tables are incomplete; in checked studies, under half of the missing clones stem from an unresolved V gene, and the remainder is unexplained. V, J and clone size reflect that table, while D and trimming were determined from the DNA. The sample table contains about 180,000 clones; only one count was recorded for around 90% of them. The ten top clones hold 1.5% to 2% of the sample.

On the study overall, not on this receptor specifically: After two AZD1222 doses, spike-specific TCR breadth and depth were significantly higher than at day 0 and than in MenACWY recipients. The vaccine-associated CD4 TCRs covered the entire spike protein, and the dominant responses fell in regions 160-218 and 743-854. Because no day 14 peak-response samples were available, repertoires were characterized only after the peak T cell response. Most participants were white British and females outnumbered males, and the authors suggested that clonal diversity may have been underestimated. In the small 56-69-year group, the increase in depth fell short of significance, most likely because of low power. Nearly half of unique spike-specific TCRs reportedly recognized epitopes outside regions mutated in the B.1.351 and B.1.1.7 variants. Only six AZD1222 recipients were SARS-CoV-2 seropositive at baseline, limiting conclusions about previously exposed vaccinees.

The sequence was collected from an adult who received the AZD1222 COVID-19 vaccine. The rearrangement combines TRBV4-1 with TRBJ1-3; TRBD1 agrees with 8 junctional bases. This specimen consisted of peripheral blood, obtained 28 days after the second AZD1222 dose. The CDR3: CASSPGTGGKMSSGNTIYF. In nucleotide form, the sequence is TGCGCCAGCAGCCCGGGGACAGGAGGAAAAATGAGCTCTGGAAACACCATATATTTT.